This T cell receptor (beta chain) was sequenced in a study of blood T cell repertoires in COVID-19. As for the study in general: Samples came from the United States, Italy and Spain, spanning acute and convalescent COVID-19. PBMCs, B-cell-depleted T cells, or T cells were the source of the cDNA or gDNA that made up the material.

Authors' data handling: Reference gene primer amplification yielded estimated nucleated cell counts. Assay: immunoSEQ multiplex PCR; the TCRdb copy retains only in-frame clones and omits some. V and J calls and clone size are those listed in that table; D and trimming were worked out from the DNA. Of more than 140,000 clones in the sample, more than 65% were seen once. The junction had 10 bases not matched to a gene; V was cut back by 0 bases and J by 7 bases. Germline V gives CDR1 LGHNA, CDR2 YSLEER. This CDR3 comprises 17 residues. The chain is built from TRBV4-3 and TRBJ2-2, with 8 positions matching TRBD1. The sample consisted of peripheral blood. The clonotype comes from a woman in her fifties or sixties in a cohort sampled during active or convalescent COVID-19. As DNA, the CDR3 is TGCGCCAGCAGCCAAGATGGGGTCAGGGGGCGCGGCGGGGAGCTGTTTTTT. This sequence encodes CASSQDGVRGRGGELFF.